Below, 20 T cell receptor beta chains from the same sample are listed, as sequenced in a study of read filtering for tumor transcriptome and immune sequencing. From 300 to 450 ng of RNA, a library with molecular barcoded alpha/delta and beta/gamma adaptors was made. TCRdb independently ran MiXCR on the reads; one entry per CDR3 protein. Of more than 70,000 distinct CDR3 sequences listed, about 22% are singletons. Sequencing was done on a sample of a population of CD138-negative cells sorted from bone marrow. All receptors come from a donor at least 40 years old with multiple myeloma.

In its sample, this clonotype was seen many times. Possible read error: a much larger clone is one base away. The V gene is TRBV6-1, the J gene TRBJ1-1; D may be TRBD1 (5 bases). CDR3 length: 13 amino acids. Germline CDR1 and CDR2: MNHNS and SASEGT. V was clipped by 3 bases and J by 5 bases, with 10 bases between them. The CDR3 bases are TGTGCCAGCAGTGAGATTGGGGGGACTGAAGCTTTCTTT. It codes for CASSEIGGTEAFF.

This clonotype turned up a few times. The CDR3 spells CSVGTVREVYGYTF. In nucleotides, the CDR3 is TGCAGCGTTGGAACTGTAAGGGAAGTATATGGCTACACCTTC. V and J are TRBV29-1 and TRBJ1-2; D unresolved. The germline V gene encodes CDR1 SQVTM and CDR2 ANQGSEA. Trimming cost V 4 bases and J 5 bases, with 17 bases left between them. This CDR3 is 14 amino acids long. The full variable domain, with the rest looked up from reference TRBV29-1 and TRBJ1-2, is SAVISQKPSRDICQRGTSLTIQCQVDSQVTMMFWYRQQPGQSLTLIATANQGSEATYESGFVIDKFPISRPNLTFSTLTVSNMSPEDSSIYLCSVGTVREVYGYTFGSGTRLTVV.

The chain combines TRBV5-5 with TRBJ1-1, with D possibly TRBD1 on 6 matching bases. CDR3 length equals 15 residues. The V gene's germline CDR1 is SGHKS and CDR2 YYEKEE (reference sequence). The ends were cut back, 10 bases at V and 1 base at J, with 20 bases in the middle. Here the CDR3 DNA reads TGTGCCTGCATCCCATGGGGGGGGCAGAACACTGAAGCTTTCTTT. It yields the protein CACIPWGGQNTEAFF.

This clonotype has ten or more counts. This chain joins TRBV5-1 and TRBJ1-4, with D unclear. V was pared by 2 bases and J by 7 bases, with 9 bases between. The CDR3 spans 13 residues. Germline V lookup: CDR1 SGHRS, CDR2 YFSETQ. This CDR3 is CASSFSWGEKLFF. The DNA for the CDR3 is TGCGCCAGCAGCTTTAGTTGGGGTGAAAAACTGTTTTTT.

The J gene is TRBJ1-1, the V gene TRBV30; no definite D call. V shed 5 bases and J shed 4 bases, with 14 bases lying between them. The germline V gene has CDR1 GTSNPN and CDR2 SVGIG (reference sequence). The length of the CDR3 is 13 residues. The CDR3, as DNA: TGTGCCTGGCTTCCAGGTTGGAGCACTGAAGCTTTCTTT. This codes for CAWLPGWSTEAFF.

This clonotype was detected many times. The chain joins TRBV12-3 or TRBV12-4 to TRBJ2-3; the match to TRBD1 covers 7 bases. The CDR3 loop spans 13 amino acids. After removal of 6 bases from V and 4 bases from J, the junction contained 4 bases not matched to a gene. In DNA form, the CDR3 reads TGTGCCAGCAGGCAAACAGGGGCAGATACGCAGTATTTT. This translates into CASRQTGADTQYF.

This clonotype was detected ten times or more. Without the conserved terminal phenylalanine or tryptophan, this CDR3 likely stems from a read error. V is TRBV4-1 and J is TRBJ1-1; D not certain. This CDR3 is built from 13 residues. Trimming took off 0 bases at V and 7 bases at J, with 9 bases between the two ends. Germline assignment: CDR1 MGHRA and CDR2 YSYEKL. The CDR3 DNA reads TGCGCCAGCAGCCAAGAGTCGGTCTTTGAAGCTTTCTCT. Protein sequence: CASSQESVFEAFS.

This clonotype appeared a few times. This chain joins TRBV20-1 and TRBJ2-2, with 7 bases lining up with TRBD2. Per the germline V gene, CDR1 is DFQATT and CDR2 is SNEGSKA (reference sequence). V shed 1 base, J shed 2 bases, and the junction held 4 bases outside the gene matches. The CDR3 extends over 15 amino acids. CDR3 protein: CSARGSGDNTGELFF. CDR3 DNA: TGCAGTGCTAGAGGGAGCGGGGACAACACCGGGGAGCTGTTTTTT.

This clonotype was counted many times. The CDR3 protein is CSASGTGNEKLFF. The CDR3 coding sequence is TGCAGTGCTAGTGGGACAGGGAATGAAAAACTGTTTTTT. V gene TRBV20-1 combines with J gene TRBJ1-4; 9 bases fit TRBD1. Germline loops: CDR1 DFQATT, CDR2 SNEGSKA (reference sequence). The CDR3 covers 13 residues. After removal of 3 bases from V and 5 bases from J, the junction contained 1 base not matched to a gene.

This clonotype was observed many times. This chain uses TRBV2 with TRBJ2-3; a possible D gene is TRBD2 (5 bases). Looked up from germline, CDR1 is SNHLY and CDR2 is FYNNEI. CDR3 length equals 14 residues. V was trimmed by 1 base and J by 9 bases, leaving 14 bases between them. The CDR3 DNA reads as TGTGCCAGCAGTGAAGTCCGGACTCCCCCCACGCAGTATTTT. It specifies CASSEVRTPPTQYF.

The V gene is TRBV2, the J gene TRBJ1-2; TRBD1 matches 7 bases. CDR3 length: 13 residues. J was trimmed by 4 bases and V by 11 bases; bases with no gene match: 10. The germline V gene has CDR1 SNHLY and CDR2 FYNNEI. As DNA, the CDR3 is TGTGCCGGGTCGCAGGGGGTCCTCTATGGCTACACCTTC. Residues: CAGSQGVLYGYTF.

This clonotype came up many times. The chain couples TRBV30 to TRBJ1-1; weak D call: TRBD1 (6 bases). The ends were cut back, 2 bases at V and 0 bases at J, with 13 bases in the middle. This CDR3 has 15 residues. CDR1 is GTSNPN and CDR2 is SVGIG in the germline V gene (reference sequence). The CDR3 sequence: CAWSPWEGVNTEAFF. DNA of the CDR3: TGTGCCTGGAGTCCCTGGGAGGGGGTGAACACTGAAGCTTTCTTT.

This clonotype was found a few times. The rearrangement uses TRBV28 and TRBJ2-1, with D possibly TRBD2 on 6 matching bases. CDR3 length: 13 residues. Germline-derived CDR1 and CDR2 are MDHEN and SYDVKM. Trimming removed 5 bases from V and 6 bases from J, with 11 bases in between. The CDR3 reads CASSGTGINEQFF. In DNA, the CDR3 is TGTGCCAGCAGTGGGACTGGGATCAATGAGCAGTTCTTC. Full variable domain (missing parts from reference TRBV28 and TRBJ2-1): DVKVTQSSRYLVKRTGEKVFLECVQDMDHENMFWYRQDPGLGLRLIYFSYDVKMKEKGDIPEGYSVSREKKERFSLILESASTNQTSMYLCASSGTGINEQFFGPGTRLTVL.

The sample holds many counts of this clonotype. CDR3 sequence (DNA): TGCAGTGCTAGTCGGGGGCGACAGTACCAAGAGACCCAGTACTTC. It codes for CSASRGRQYQETQYF. V gene TRBV20-1 combines with J gene TRBJ2-5, with D perhaps TRBD1 or TRBD2 (6 bases each). From germline, CDR1 is DFQATT and CDR2 SNEGSKA (reference sequence). The CDR3 is made up of 15 amino acids. V was trimmed by 3 bases and J by 0 bases, leaving 14 bases between them.

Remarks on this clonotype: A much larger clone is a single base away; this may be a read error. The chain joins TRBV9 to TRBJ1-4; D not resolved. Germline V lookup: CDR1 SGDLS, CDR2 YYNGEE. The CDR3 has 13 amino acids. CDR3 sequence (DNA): TGTGCCAGCAGCTCTAATCTTAATGAAAAACTGTCTTTT. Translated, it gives CASSSNLNEKLSF.

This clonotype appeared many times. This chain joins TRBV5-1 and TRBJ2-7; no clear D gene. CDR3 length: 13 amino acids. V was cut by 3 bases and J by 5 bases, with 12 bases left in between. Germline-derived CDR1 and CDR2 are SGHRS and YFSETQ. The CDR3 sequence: CASSSSSSDEQYF. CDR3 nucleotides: TGCGCCAGCAGCTCCTCGTCCAGCGACGAGCAGTACTTC.

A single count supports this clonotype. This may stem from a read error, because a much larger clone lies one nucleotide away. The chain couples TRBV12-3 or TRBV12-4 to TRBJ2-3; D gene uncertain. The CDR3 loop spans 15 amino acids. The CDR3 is CAGSLGHSRTDTQYF. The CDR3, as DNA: TGTGCCGGCAGTCTGGGCCATTCCAGGACGGATACGCAGTATTTT.

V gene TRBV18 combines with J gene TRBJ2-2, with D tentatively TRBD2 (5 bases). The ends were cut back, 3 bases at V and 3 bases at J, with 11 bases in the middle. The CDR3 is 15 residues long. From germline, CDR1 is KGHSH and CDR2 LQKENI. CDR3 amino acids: CASSPFLGDTGELFF. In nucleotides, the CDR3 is TGTGCCAGCTCACCCTTCCTGGGAGACACCGGGGAGCTGTTTTTT.

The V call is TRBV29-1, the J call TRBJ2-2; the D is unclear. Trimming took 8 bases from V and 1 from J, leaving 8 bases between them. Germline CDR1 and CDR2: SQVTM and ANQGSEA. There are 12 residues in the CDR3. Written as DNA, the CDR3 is TGCAGCAGCACAGAGAACACCGGGGAGCTGTTTTTT. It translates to CSSTENTGELFF.

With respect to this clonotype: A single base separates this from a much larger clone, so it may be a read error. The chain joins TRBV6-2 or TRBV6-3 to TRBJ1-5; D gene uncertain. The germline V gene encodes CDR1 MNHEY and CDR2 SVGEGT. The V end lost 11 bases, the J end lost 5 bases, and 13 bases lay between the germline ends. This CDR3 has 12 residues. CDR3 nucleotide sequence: TGTGCCGGCCAAAAGATATATCAGCCCCAGCATTTT. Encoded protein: CAGQKIYQPQHF.